Below, 8 T cell receptor beta chains from the same sample are listed, as sequenced in a study of T cells in Graves' hyperthyroidism and ophthalmopathy. The source material, RNA transcripts, was used to amplify TCR beta CDR3 regions. The TCR CDR3 first-round RT-PCR relied on the HTBI primer set. TCRdb re-called the multiplex PCR reads through MiXCR, storing one row per CDR3 protein. The sample lists under 550,000 distinct CDR3 sequences; 20% were seen once. The source material was blood. The receptors come from a man aged 35-49 years with Graves' ophthalmopathy.

This clonotype appeared many times. V and J are TRBV11-1 and TRBJ2-1; 9 bases align to TRBD1. This CDR3 is built from 16 residues. Germline loops: CDR1 SGHAT, CDR2 FQDESV (reference sequence). J was trimmed by 7 bases and V by 3 bases; bases with no gene match: 10. The CDR3 protein is CASSFSPGTGNNEQFF. In DNA form, the CDR3 reads TGTGCCAGCAGCTTTAGTCCTGGGACAGGGAATAATGAGCAGTTCTTC.

J is TRBJ2-7 and V is TRBV20-1, with 8 bases fitting TRBD1. With V trimmed by 6 bases and J by 2 bases, 3 bases remained unmatched. CDR1 and CDR2 (germline): DFQATT, SNEGSKA (reference sequence). The CDR3 totals 12 residues. CDR3 bases: TGCAGTGCCCCGGGACAGGCCTACGAGCAGTACTTC. Protein: CSAPGQAYEQYF.

There are a few counts of this clonotype. The genes are TRBV6-1 and TRBJ2-7, with D unresolved. In germline, CDR1 is MNHNS, CDR2 SASEGT. The V end lost 0 bases, the J end lost 0 bases, and 6 bases lay between the germline ends. The CDR3 loop spans 14 amino acids. The CDR3 sequence: CASSEAFGSYEQYF. CDR3 nucleotides: TGTGCCAGCAGTGAAGCGTTCGGCTCCTACGAGCAGTACTTC.

This clonotype has ten or more counts. The V gene is TRBV2, the J gene TRBJ2-1, with 7 bases identical to TRBD1. Trimming removed 10 bases from V and 10 bases from J; junction bases left unmatched: 7. Germline V gives CDR1 SNHLY, CDR2 FYNNEI. The CDR3 loop spans 11 amino acids. The DNA for the CDR3 is TGTGCCATCGAAGGGGGCGCGGAGCAGTTCTTC. This encodes CAIEGGAEQFF.

The chain has TRBV6-1 and TRBJ2-1; 15 bases align to TRBD2. The CDR3 loop spans 15 amino acids. Germline CDR1 reads MNHNS; CDR2 reads SASEGT. V was clipped by 5 bases and J by 9 bases; unmatched bases: 5. CDR3 sequence reads: CASSPPGLAGGEQFF. DNA for the CDR3: TGTGCCAGCAGTCCACCGGGACTAGCGGGAGGTGAGCAGTTCTTC.

In this sample, this clonotype turned up many times. The V gene is TRBV20-1, the J gene TRBJ2-1; 10 nucleotides match TRBD1. After removal of 3 bases from V and 4 bases from J, the junction contained 6 bases not matched to a gene. CDR3 length: 15 amino acids. The V gene's germline CDR1 is DFQATT and CDR2 SNEGSKA (reference sequence). The CDR3 DNA sequence: TGCAGTGCTAGTAACCGGGACAGGGGATACAATGAGCAGTTCTTC. Its translation: CSASNRDRGYNEQFF.

This clonotype was counted many times. The CDR3 nucleotides are TGTGCCAGCGAACACATGGGGGCCGGGGAGCTGTTTTTT. It specifies CASEHMGAGELFF. This rearrangement joins TRBV2 to TRBJ2-2; D assignment may be TRBD1 or TRBD2 (5 bases each). The germline V and J ends were trimmed by 8 bases and 6 bases, with 13 bases remaining between them. Per the germline V gene, CDR1 is SNHLY and CDR2 is FYNNEI. The CDR3 covers 13 residues.

This CDR3 reads CAWTIQGGGTEAFF. The CDR3, as DNA: TGTGCCTGGACCATACAGGGGGGCGGCACTGAAGCTTTCTTT. The chain employs TRBV30 and TRBJ1-1; TRBD1 aligns across 8 bases. The trim removed 4 bases at V and 4 bases at J, leaving 8 bases unmatched. Germline V gene lookup returns CDR1 GTSNPN and CDR2 SVGIG (reference sequence). This CDR3 contains 14 residues.